Below are 21 T cell receptor beta chains sequenced from a single sample in a study of early T cells in non-severe SARS-CoV-2 infection. TCRdb independently ran MiXCR on the 5' RACE reads; one entry per CDR3 protein. This table holds 30,000 to 40,000 distinct CDR3 sequences, 4.5% to 5.5% found once. Material: whole blood. Source of these receptors: an adult who was a healthcare worker with PCR-confirmed SARS-CoV-2 infection or an uninfected control (not recorded which).

The rearrangement joins TRBV6-6 to TRBJ2-5, with D possibly being TRBD2 (6 bases). From germline, CDR1 is MNHNY and CDR2 SVGAGI (reference sequence). The V gene lost 2 bases and the J gene lost 9 bases, with 16 bases spanning the gap. The CDR3 totals 14 residues. CDR3 residues: CASSYGWLAQAQYF. DNA for the CDR3: TGTGCCAGCAGTTACGGGTGGCTAGCGCAGGCCCAGTACTTC.

Ten or more counts support this clonotype. The CDR3 protein is CASSFTGELFF. CDR3 DNA: TGTGCCAGTAGTTTCACCGGGGAGCTGTTTTTT. The rearrangement uses TRBV19 and TRBJ2-2; D remains ambiguous. CDR1 is LNHDA and CDR2 is SQIVND in the germline V gene (reference sequence). V was cut by 5 bases and J by 4 bases, with 2 bases left in between. The CDR3 extends over 11 amino acids.

This clonotype was found many times. The chain carries TRBV7-9 and TRBJ2-1; tentative D call: TRBD2 (6 bases). The CDR3 has 11 amino acids. Trimming removed 8 bases at V and 8 bases at J, with 10 bases between. The germline V gene has CDR1 SEHNR and CDR2 FQNEAQ (reference sequence). The CDR3 loop is CASSWGDEQFF. Here the CDR3 DNA reads TGTGCCAGCTCTTGGGGGGATGAGCAGTTCTTC.

Turning to this clonotype: This may be a read error: a much more frequent sequence differs by one nucleotide. This chain links TRBV13 with TRBJ2-3; tentatively, D is TRBD2 (6 bases). Germline V CDR1 and CDR2: PRHDT, FYEKMQ (reference sequence). This CDR3 has 13 residues. CDR3 protein: CACRRGGTDTQYF. In nucleotides, the CDR3 is TGTGCCTGCAGGCGCGGGGGCACAGATACGCAGTATTTT.

This clonotype was recorded many times. The chain combines TRBV6-6 with TRBJ2-7; 10 bases map to TRBD1. The CDR3 consists of 19 residues. Germline V CDR1 and CDR2: MNHNY, SVGAGI (reference sequence). With 7 bases clipped from V and 0 bases from J, the junction kept 18 bases outside the gene matches. The DNA of the CDR3 is TGTGCCAGCACCCAAGGGGGACAGGGGATTGGAGTGAGCTCCTACGAGCAGTACTTC. The encoded protein is CASTQGGQGIGVSSYEQYF.

The table lists this clonotype with a few counts. The chain recombines TRBV5-1 with TRBJ2-4; D unresolved. The V gene's germline CDR1 is SGHRS and CDR2 YFSETQ. V was shortened by 0 bases and J by 2 bases, with 6 bases between the two germline ends. The CDR3 runs to 14 residues. The CDR3 DNA reads TGCGCCAGCAGCTTGGACGGTACCAAAAACATTCAGTACTTC. This translates into CASSLDGTKNIQYF.

V and J are TRBV18 and TRBJ2-7; 10 nucleotides agree with TRBD2. V shed 3 bases and J 1 base; nucleotides not matched to a gene: 3. Per the germline V gene, CDR1 is KGHSH and CDR2 is LQKENI. The CDR3 loop spans 15 amino acids. CDR3 sequence reads: CASSPASGGSYEQYF. The CDR3 DNA reads as TGTGCCAGCTCACCGGCTAGCGGGGGTTCCTACGAGCAGTACTTC.

This clonotype was counted many times. CDR3 sequence reads: CASRDSNQPQHF. The CDR3 DNA reads as TGTGCCAGCCGGGACAGCAATCAGCCCCAGCATTTT. The V and J genes are TRBV7-2 and TRBJ1-5, with a weak D call TRBD1 (5 bases). CDR3 size: 12 residues. Trimming took 8 bases from V and 1 from J, leaving 6 bases between them. The V gene's germline CDR1 is SGHTA and CDR2 FQGNSA.

This clonotype occurred many times. The chain links TRBV11-2 to TRBJ1-1; TRBD1 matches 8 bases. Germline V gene lookup returns CDR1 SGHAT and CDR2 FQNNGV. The junction had 2 bases not matched to a gene; V was cut back by 4 bases and J by 1 base. This CDR3 is 14 amino acids long. Written as DNA, the CDR3 is TGTGCCAGCAGCTCCCAGGGGGCGAACACTGAAGCTTTCTTT. It translates to CASSSQGANTEAFF.

This clonotype was seen ten or more times. The chain combines TRBV30 with TRBJ1-1; D perhaps matches TRBD1 (5 bases). Germline CDR1 reads GTSNPN; CDR2 reads SVGIG (reference sequence). This CDR3 has 13 residues. Trimming removed 0 bases from V and 1 base from J, with 6 bases in between. The CDR3 DNA reads as TGTGCCTGGAGTGTGCAGGGGAACACTGAAGCTTTCTTT. Translated, it gives CAWSVQGNTEAFF.

This clonotype was counted at least ten times. The V call is TRBV5-4, the J call TRBJ1-6; D gene ambiguous. V was cut by 2 bases and J by 7 bases, with 7 bases left in between. In germline, CDR1 is SGHNT, CDR2 YYREEE (reference sequence). This CDR3 is 13 amino acids long. This CDR3 is CASSLTDNSPLHF. CDR3 coding DNA: TGTGCCAGCAGCTTAACGGACAATTCACCCCTCCACTTT.

This clonotype showed up many times. The V gene is TRBV6-1, the J gene TRBJ2-2, with 7 bases that match TRBD2. The CDR3 contains 16 residues. With V trimmed by 6 bases and J by 1 base, 8 bases remained unmatched. Germline values: CDR1 MNHNS, CDR2 SASEGT. The CDR3 nucleotides are TGTGCCAGCAGGGGAGGGGCAGATCGGAACACCGGGGAGCTGTTTTTT. Amino acids: CASRGGADRNTGELFF.

This clonotype was detected many times. The V gene is TRBV2, the J gene TRBJ2-7; D possibly corresponds to TRBD1 (6 bases). This CDR3 contains 11 residues. Trimming stripped 5 bases from V and 10 bases from J, with 12 bases between. Germline V gives CDR1 SNHLY, CDR2 FYNNEI. CDR3 nucleotide sequence: TGTGCCAGCAGTACCACAGGGAACCAGTACTTC. Translated: CASSTTGNQYF.

This clonotype was found many times. V gene TRBV18 combines with J gene TRBJ1-1; D not certain. This CDR3 contains 15 residues. Between the trimmed V and J ends, which lost 2 bases and 0 bases, there was a span of 10 bases. Germline V gene data show CDR1 as KGHSH and CDR2 as LQKENI. The CDR3 reads CASSPNGGLNTEAFF. CDR3 DNA sequence: TGTGCCAGCTCACCAAACGGAGGGCTGAACACTGAAGCTTTCTTT.

This clonotype has ten or more counts. This chain connects TRBV19 to TRBJ2-7; D call uncertain. V was pared by 8 bases and J by 2 bases, with 13 bases between. Germline CDR1 is LNHDA and CDR2 is SQIVND (reference sequence). The CDR3 is 13 residues long. The chain's CDR3 is CASGPSGPYEQYF. CDR3 bases: TGTGCCAGTGGTCCTTCGGGCCCCTACGAGCAGTACTTC. Looking up the rest from reference TRBV19 and TRBJ2-7 gives the full variable domain: DGGITQSPKYLFRKEGQNVTLSCEQNLNHDAMYWYRQDPGQGLRLIYYSQIVNDFQKGDIAEGYSVSREKKESFPLTVTSAQKNPTAFYLCASGPSGPYEQYFGPGTRLTVT.

This clonotype was seen repeatedly, ten times or more. The chain employs TRBV12-3 or TRBV12-4 and TRBJ1-6, with TRBD1 as a possible D gene (6 bases). V was cut by 4 bases and J by 7 bases, with 14 bases left in between. The CDR3 runs to 15 residues. The CDR3 bases are TGTGCCAGCAGTTCCCTCGCGGGGACAAATTCACCCCTCCACTTT. This codes for CASSSLAGTNSPLHF.

In this sample, this clonotype turned up many times. The chain links TRBV12-3 or TRBV12-4 to TRBJ1-6; D gene ambiguous. The CDR3 is 14 amino acids. The V end lost 6 bases, the J end lost 0 bases, and 6 bases lay between the germline ends. The CDR3 nucleotides are TGTGCCAGCAGCCTCATCTCCTATAATTCACCCCTCCACTTT. Its protein is CASSLISYNSPLHF.

This clonotype appeared many times. The rearrangement uses TRBV25-1 and TRBJ1-2; perhaps TRBD1 as D (6 bases). CDR1 is MGHDK and CDR2 is SYGVNS in the germline V gene. This CDR3 has 13 amino acids. Trimming left V 2 bases short and J 4 bases short, with 8 bases between. The CDR3: CASSEQGLYGYTF. CDR3 bases: TGTGCCAGCAGTGAACAGGGGCTCTATGGCTACACCTTC.

The chain employs TRBV9 and TRBJ2-3; 13 nucleotides align to TRBD2. CDR3 length equals 15 residues. Germline CDR1 SGDLS, CDR2 YYNGEE. J lost 6 bases, V lost 2 bases, and 3 bases had no gene match. CDR3 sequence: CASSVGLAGRDTQYF. CDR3 DNA: TGTGCCAGCAGCGTGGGACTAGCGGGGAGGGATACGCAGTATTTT.

The table lists this clonotype with many counts. This chain connects TRBV5-4 to TRBJ2-2; D is undetermined. Trimming removed 6 bases at V and 6 bases at J, with 6 bases between. The CDR3 is 11 residues long. Germline V gene data show CDR1 as SGHNT and CDR2 as YYREEE (reference sequence). The CDR3, as DNA: TGTGCCAGCACCTCATCCGGGGAGCTGTTTTTT. Its protein is CASTSSGELFF.

There are many counts of this clonotype. The chain couples TRBV21-1 to TRBJ2-4. TRBV21-1 constitutes a pseudogene. The CDR3 sequence is 14 residues long. The CDR3 is CASPHGRAKNIQYF. CDR3 bases: TGTGCCAGCCCTCACGGCAGAGCCAAAAACATTCAGTACTTC.